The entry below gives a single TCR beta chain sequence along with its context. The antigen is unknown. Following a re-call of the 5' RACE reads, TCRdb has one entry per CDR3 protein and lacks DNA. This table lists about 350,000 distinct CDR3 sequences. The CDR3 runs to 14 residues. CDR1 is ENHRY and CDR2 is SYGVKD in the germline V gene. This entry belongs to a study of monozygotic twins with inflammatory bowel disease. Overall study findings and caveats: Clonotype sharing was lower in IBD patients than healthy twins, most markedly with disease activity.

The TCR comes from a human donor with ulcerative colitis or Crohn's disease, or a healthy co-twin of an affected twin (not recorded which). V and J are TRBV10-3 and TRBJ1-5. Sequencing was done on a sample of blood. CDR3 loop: CAISVDMALQPQHF.